This T cell receptor (beta chain) was identified in a study of PD-1 blockade in classical Hodgkin lymphoma. Libraries were prepared by immunoSEQ multiplex PCR; TCRdb keeps only in-frame clonotypes and omits some of them. The sample has more than 25,000 clones; about 81% are singletons. CDR3 size: 14 residues. The junction had 5 bases not matched to a gene; V was cut back by 0 bases and J by 9 bases. Germline CDR1 is SGHNT and CDR2 is YENEEA. Study results and limitations: Initiation of nivolumab under 1 year after ASCT led to exclusion of patients. Significantly greater TCR diversity emerged by C4D1 in CD4+ cells but not CD8+ cells.

Note on this clone: Its cognate antigen is unknown.

All patients relapsed after autologous stem cell transplantation, and brentuximab vedotin exposure varied. The sequence came from a human donor with classical Hodgkin lymphoma. The sample was peripheral blood mononuclear cells (PBMCs), taken before the second cycle of nivolumab. The chain has TRBV11-3 and TRBJ2-1, with 7 bases aligning to TRBD1. The CDR3 DNA follows: TGTGCCAGCAGCTTAGAGGGGACAGTCCGTGAGCAGTTCTTC. This codes for CASSLEGTVREQFF.